Presented here are 22 T cell receptor beta chains from one specimen sequenced in a study of human T cells and chemical hapten exposure. TCRdb re-called the RACE reads through MiXCR, storing one row per CDR3 protein. The table records approximately 320,000 distinct CDR3 sequences, about 5% of them present only once. Time point specified: pre-sensitization, week 0. Treatment specified: therapeutic diphenylcyclopropenone sensitization with weekly scalp DPC. The specimen comprised whole blood, sampled in connection with sensitization to the hapten diphenylcyclopropenone (DPC). Every receptor here comes from a woman younger than 30 with alopecia areata. Some clones in this sample may be carry-over from other donors' samples.

This clonotype was observed many times. This sequence joins TRBV21-1 and TRBJ1-5; TRBD1, the table's D call, lacks a check against the DNA. TRBV21-1 is termed a pseudogene. CDR3 length equals 17 residues. CDR3 in amino acids: CAIAGTNNPHSNQPQHF. The DNA of the CDR3 is TGTGCCATCGCCGGGACAAACAATCCGCATAGCAATCAGCCCCAGCATTTT.

This clonotype was observed at least ten times. The chain carries TRBV12-3 or TRBV12-4 and TRBJ1-2; D is possibly TRBD1 (5 bases). Trimming cost V 5 bases and J 4 bases, with 11 bases left between them. The CDR3 extends over 13 amino acids. CDR3 in DNA: TGTGCCAGCAGTCCCCAGGGTGGCTATGGCTACACCTTC. As protein: CASSPQGGYGYTF.

This clonotype has just a few counts. The gene calls are TRBV5-5 and TRBJ2-3, with 15 positions matching TRBD2. V gave up 0 bases and J gave up 6 bases; unmatched junction bases: 5. The V gene's germline CDR1 is SGHKS and CDR2 YYEKEE (reference sequence). The CDR3 is 17 residues long. The CDR3 loop reads CASSLVGTSGGRDTQYF. DNA for the CDR3: TGTGCCAGCAGCTTGGTCGGGACTAGCGGGGGGCGGGATACGCAGTATTTT.

This clonotype has ten or more counts. This chain joins TRBV20-1 and TRBJ2-1, with 7 bases that match TRBD2. Germline CDR1 and CDR2: DFQATT and SNEGSKA (reference sequence). This CDR3 has 17 amino acids. Trimming removed 3 bases from V and 3 bases from J; junction bases left unmatched: 14. CDR3 sequence reads: CSASTLLNGGGYNEQFF. The CDR3 DNA reads TGCAGTGCTAGTACTCTCCTTAATGGGGGGGGCTACAATGAGCAGTTCTTC.

The chain has TRBV10-3 and TRBJ1-4; 8 nucleotides agree with TRBD1. The CDR3 has 15 amino acids. The germline V gene encodes CDR1 ENHRY and CDR2 SYGVKD. Trimming removed 4 bases from V and 5 bases from J; junction bases left unmatched: 6. CDR3 amino acids: CAISGGQGENEKLFF. The CDR3 DNA reads as TGTGCCATCAGTGGCGGACAGGGAGAAAATGAAAAACTGTTTTTT.

This chain uses TRBV7-9 with TRBJ1-1; D possibly corresponds to TRBD1 (6 bases). V was pared by 6 bases and J by 1 base, with 15 bases between. Germline V lookup: CDR1 SEHNR, CDR2 FQNEAQ (reference sequence). There are 15 residues in the CDR3. CDR3 in DNA: TGTGCCAGCAGAGGGGGTTCGGTGGGGAACACTGAAGCTTTCTTT. Its protein is CASRGGSVGNTEAFF.

This clonotype was detected only a few times. V usage is TRBV9 and J usage is TRBJ2-6; 8 nucleotides agree with TRBD1. Germline V gene data show CDR1 as SGDLS and CDR2 as YYNGEE. The junction had 13 bases not matched to a gene; V was cut back by 4 bases and J by 1 base. This CDR3 is 19 amino acids long. DNA for the CDR3: TGTGCCAGCAGCTCTGGACAGGGCCTCCGCTCGTCTGGGGCCAACGTCCTGACTTTC. Protein sequence: CASSSGQGLRSSGANVLTF.

This clonotype was counted at least ten times. This rearrangement joins TRBV7-3 to TRBJ1-1; TRBD1 might be the D (5 bases). V lost 3 bases and J lost 4, with 12 bases in between. The germline gives CDR1 SGHTA, CDR2 FQGTGA. CDR3 length equals 14 residues. The CDR3 bases are TGTGCCAGCAGCTTTTCAGGGACGGGCACTGAAGCTTTCTTT. Its protein is CASSFSGTGTEAFF.

The rearrangement uses TRBV6-2 or TRBV6-3 and TRBJ1-1; 7 nucleotides match TRBD1. V trimming: 8 bases; J trimming: 7 bases; junction bases outside the gene matches: 4. Germline V gene data show CDR1 as MNHEY and CDR2 as SVGEGT. This CDR3 region has 11 residues. The CDR3 spells CASGQGGEAFF. The CDR3 region has the DNA TGTGCCAGCGGGCAGGGGGGTGAAGCTTTCTTT.

The chain uses TRBV29-1 and TRBJ2-7; TRBD2 aligns across 16 bases. This CDR3 comprises 13 residues. The trim removed 7 bases at V and 6 bases at J, leaving 3 bases unmatched. Germline CDR1 is SQVTM and CDR2 is ANQGSEA. The CDR3 loop is CSAGTSGGAEQYF. The CDR3, as DNA: TGCAGCGCAGGGACTAGCGGGGGGGCCGAGCAGTACTTC.

The gene calls are TRBV6-6 and TRBJ1-5, with D hard to call. The CDR3 sequence is 11 residues long. V was cut by 6 bases and J by 5 bases, with 5 bases left in between. Germline loops: CDR1 MNHNY, CDR2 SVGAGI (reference sequence). CDR3 region: CASSRDQPQHF. CDR3 bases: TGTGCCAGCAGCCGAGATCAGCCCCAGCATTTT.

This clonotype has a count of ten or more. The V gene is TRBV29-1, the J gene TRBJ1-5, with unresolved D. The CDR3 sequence is 12 residues long. Deletions cut 3 bases from V and 5 bases from J, with 8 bases between. Per the germline V gene, CDR1 is SQVTM and CDR2 is ANQGSEA. The CDR3 here is CSVEVPDQPQHF. CDR3 nucleotides: TGCAGCGTTGAGGTACCTGATCAGCCCCAGCATTTT.

This clonotype was detected only a few times. The chain carries TRBV13 and TRBJ2-3; 9 bases are a match to TRBD2. The CDR3 length is 14 residues. Germline-derived CDR1 and CDR2 are PRHDT and FYEKMQ (reference sequence). V was clipped by 7 bases and J by 1 base; unmatched bases: 3. This chain's CDR3 is CASTSSGGTDTQYF. The CDR3 nucleotides are TGTGCCAGCACCTCTAGCGGGGGCACAGATACGCAGTATTTT.

This clonotype was recorded many times. The chain has TRBV20-1 and TRBJ1-5; 8 bases match TRBD1. V trimming: 3 bases; J trimming: 4 bases; junction bases outside the gene matches: 8. CDR3 length: 15 amino acids. Germline V gene lookup returns CDR1 DFQATT and CDR2 SNEGSKA (reference sequence). CDR3 region: CSASRLRGQNQPQHF. In DNA, the CDR3 is TGCAGTGCTAGTCGGCTCAGGGGGCAAAATCAGCCCCAGCATTTT.

This clonotype appeared a few times. The CDR3 here is CASSPMNGYTDTQYF. Here the CDR3 DNA reads TGTGCCAGCTCACCAATGAATGGGTACACAGATACGCAGTATTTT. This sequence joins TRBV18 and TRBJ2-3; D is ambiguous. Germline CDR1 KGHSH, CDR2 LQKENI. This CDR3 comprises 15 residues. Trimming removed 2 bases from V and 2 bases from J, with 11 bases in between.

J is TRBJ1-4 and V is TRBV12-3 or TRBV12-4, with 7 bases aligning to TRBD1. The V gene end was trimmed by 5 bases and the J gene end by 7 bases; junction bases not matched to a gene: 7. CDR3 length: 14 residues. The CDR3 DNA sequence: TGTGCCAGCAGTCGACAGGGCGTGAGTGAAAAACTGTTTTTT. It specifies CASSRQGVSEKLFF.

This clonotype was counted at least ten times. The genes are TRBV7-9 and TRBJ1-2; tentatively, D is TRBD1 (6 bases). From germline, CDR1 is SEHNR and CDR2 FQNEAQ (reference sequence). The CDR3 contains 12 residues. The V end was cut by 3 bases, the J end by 7 bases, with 9 bases between. The CDR3 coding sequence is TGTGCCAGCAGCTTCGGGGGCGGTGGCTACACCTTC. As protein: CASSFGGGGYTF.

This clonotype was counted many times. The chain recombines TRBV12-3 or TRBV12-4 with TRBJ1-5; 7 nucleotides match TRBD1. The CDR3 runs 15 residues. After removal of 1 base from V and 6 bases from J, the junction contained 6 bases not matched to a gene. This chain's CDR3 is CASSLEGGTAQPQHF. The CDR3 DNA reads as TGTGCCAGCAGTTTAGAGGGAGGGACAGCTCAGCCCCAGCATTTT.

The table lists this clonotype with a few counts. The chain uses TRBV6-1 and TRBJ2-7, with D possibly being TRBD2 (6 bases). The V and J ends lost 8 bases and 5 bases respectively, with 22 bases between them. Germline V lookup: CDR1 MNHNS, CDR2 SASEGT. The CDR3 has 15 amino acids. In DNA form, the CDR3 reads TGTGCCAGCTCTACCCGTTCGGGAGCCCTGGACGAGCAGTACTTC. Residues: CASSTRSGALDEQYF.

The V gene is TRBV2, the J gene TRBJ1-1; D may be TRBD1 (6 bases). CDR1 SNHLY and CDR2 FYNNEI come from the germline V gene. CDR3 length: 15 amino acids. V gave up 4 bases and J gave up 4 bases, with 16 bases separating them. Written as DNA, the CDR3 is TGTGCCAGCAGTGGAGGGGGAACGGCGGTCACTGAAGCTTTCTTT. This gives the protein CASSGGGTAVTEAFF.

This clonotype has a handful of counts. The chain couples TRBV15 to TRBJ1-6, with D perhaps TRBD1 (5 bases). CDR3 size: 16 residues. V was trimmed by 0 bases and J by 6 bases, leaving 12 bases between them. Germline CDR1 and CDR2: LNHNV and YYDKDF (reference sequence). CDR3 nucleotides: TGTGCCACCAGCAGAGATGTCACCAGGGTTAATTCACCCCTCCACTTT. Its translation: CATSRDVTRVNSPLHF.

The V call is TRBV4-1, the J call TRBJ2-3, with 13 nucleotides matching TRBD2. The V gene end was trimmed by 3 bases and the J gene end by 1 base; junction bases not matched to a gene: 10. The CDR3 is 19 residues long. Germline V gene lookup returns CDR1 MGHRA and CDR2 YSYEKL. CDR3 loop: CASSHYSQGLAGGTDTQYF. The CDR3 DNA reads TGCGCCAGCAGCCACTACTCGCAAGGACTAGCGGGGGGCACAGATACGCAGTATTTT.